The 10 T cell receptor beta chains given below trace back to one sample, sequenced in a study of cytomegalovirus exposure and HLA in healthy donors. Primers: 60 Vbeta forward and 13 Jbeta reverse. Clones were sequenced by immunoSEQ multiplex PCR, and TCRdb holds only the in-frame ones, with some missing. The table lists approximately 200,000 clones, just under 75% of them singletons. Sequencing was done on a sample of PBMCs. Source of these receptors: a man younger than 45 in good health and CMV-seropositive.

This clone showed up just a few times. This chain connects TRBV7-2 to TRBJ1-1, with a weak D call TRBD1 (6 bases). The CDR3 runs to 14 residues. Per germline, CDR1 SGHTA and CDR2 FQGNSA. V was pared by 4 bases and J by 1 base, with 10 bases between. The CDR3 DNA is TGTGCCAGCAGCTCCGGGACAACGAACACTGAAGCTTTCTTT. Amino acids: CASSSGTTNTEAFF.

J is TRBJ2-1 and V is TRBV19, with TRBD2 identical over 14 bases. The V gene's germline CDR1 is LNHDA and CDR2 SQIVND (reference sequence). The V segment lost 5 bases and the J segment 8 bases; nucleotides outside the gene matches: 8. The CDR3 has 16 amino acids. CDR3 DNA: TGTGCCAGTAGTCTTGGGACTAGCGGGAGAGTCGATGAGCAGTTCTTC. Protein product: CASSLGTSGRVDEQFF.

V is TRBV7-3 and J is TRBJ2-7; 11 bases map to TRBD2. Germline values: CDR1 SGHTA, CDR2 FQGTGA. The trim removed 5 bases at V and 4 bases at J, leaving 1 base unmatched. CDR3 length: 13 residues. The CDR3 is CASSPSGGYEQYF. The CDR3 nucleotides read TGTGCCAGCAGCCCTAGCGGGGGGTACGAGCAGTACTTC.

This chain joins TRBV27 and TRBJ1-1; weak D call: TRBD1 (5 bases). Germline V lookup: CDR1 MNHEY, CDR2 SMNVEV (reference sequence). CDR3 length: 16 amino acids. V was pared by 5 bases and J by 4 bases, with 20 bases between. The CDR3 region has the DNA TGTGCCAGCAGTCCATCGCCGGGGACGGGGGGCACTGAAGCTTTCTTT. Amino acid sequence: CASSPSPGTGGTEAFF.

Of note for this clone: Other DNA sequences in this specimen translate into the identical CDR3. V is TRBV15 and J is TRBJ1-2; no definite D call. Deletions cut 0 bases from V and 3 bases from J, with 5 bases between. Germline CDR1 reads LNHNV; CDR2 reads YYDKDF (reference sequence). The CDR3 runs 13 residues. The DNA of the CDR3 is TGTGCCACCAGCAGAGATCGAGACTATGGCTACACCTTC. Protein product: CATSRDRDYGYTF.

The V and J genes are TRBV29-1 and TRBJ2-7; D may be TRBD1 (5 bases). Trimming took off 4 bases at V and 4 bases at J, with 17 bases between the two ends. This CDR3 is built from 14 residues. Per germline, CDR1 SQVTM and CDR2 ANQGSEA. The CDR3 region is CSVGFRAFLYEQYF. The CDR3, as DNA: TGCAGCGTTGGTTTCAGGGCTTTCCTATACGAGCAGTACTTC.

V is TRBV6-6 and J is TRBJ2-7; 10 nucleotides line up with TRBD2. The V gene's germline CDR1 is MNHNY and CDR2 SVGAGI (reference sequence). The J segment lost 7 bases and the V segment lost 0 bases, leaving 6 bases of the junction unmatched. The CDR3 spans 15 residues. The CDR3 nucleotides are TGTGCCAGCAGTTACTCCAGTAGACTAGCGGGTGAGCAGTACTTC. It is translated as CASSYSSRLAGEQYF.

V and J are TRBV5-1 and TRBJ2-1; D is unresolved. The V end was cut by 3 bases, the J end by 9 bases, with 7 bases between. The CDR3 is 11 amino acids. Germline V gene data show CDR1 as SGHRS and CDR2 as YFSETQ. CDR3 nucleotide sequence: TGCGCCAGCAGCTCTAGTGTTGAGCAGTTCTTC. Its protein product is CASSSSVEQFF.

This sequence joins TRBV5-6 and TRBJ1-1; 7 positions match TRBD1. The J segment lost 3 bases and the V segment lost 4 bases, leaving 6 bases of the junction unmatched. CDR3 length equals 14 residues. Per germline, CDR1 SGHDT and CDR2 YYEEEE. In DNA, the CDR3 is TGTGCCAGCAGCCCCAGGGGGTACGACACTGAAGCTTTCTTT. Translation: CASSPRGYDTEAFF. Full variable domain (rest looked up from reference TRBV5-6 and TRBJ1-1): DAGVTQSPTHLIKTRGQQVTLRCSPKSGHDTVSWYQQALGQGPQFIFQYYEEEERQRGNFPDRFSGHQFPNYSSELNVNALLLGDSALYLCASSPRGYDTEAFFGQGTRLTVV.

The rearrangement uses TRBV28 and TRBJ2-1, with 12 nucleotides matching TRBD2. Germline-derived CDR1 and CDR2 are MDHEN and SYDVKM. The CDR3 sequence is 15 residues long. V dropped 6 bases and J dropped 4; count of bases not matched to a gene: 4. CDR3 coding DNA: TGTGCCAGCAGCGCAACTAGCGGGGGGTACAATGAGCAGTTCTTC. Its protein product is CASSATSGGYNEQFF. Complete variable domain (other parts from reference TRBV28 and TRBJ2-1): DVKVTQSSRYLVKRTGEKVFLECVQDMDHENMFWYRQDPGLGLRLIYFSYDVKMKEKGDIPEGYSVSREKKERFSLILESASTNQTSMYLCASSATSGGYNEQFFGPGTRLTVL.